A selection of T cell receptor beta chains follows, all from one sample in a study of response to subunit inactivated influenza vaccine. TCRdb analysed the RT-PCR reads with MiXCR anew, one entry per CDR3 protein. The data hold approximately 700,000 distinct CDR3 sequences, with 15% to 18% observed a single time. Sequencing used PBMCs from blood, obtained 11 to 12 days after vaccination. These receptors all stem from a man aged 50 to 59 who received an inactivated influenza vaccine. The CDR3 runs from the conserved cysteine through the conserved F or W. The D gene is left open where the match is weak. The size entry is marked missing in some rows and otherwise reads once, few, many or a size class.

d_call: TRBD2; clone_size: NA; v_call: TRBV20-1; j_call: TRBJ2-1; cdr3_aa: CSARGGTSGKLGDEQFF; cdr3_nt: TGCAGTGCTAGAGGGGGGACTAGCGGGAAGCTAGGCGATGAGCAGTTCTTC
d_call: TRBD1; clone_size: NA; v_call: TRBV24-1; j_call: TRBJ2-5; cdr3_aa: CATSDRTGNQETQYF; cdr3_nt: TGTGCCACCAGTGACAGGACAGGGAACCAAGAGACCCAGTACTTC
d_call: NA; clone_size: NA; v_call: TRBV7-3; j_call: TRBJ2-1; cdr3_aa: CASSNSGSYNEQFF; cdr3_nt: TGTGCCAGCAGCAATAGCGGTTCCTACAATGAGCAGTTCTTC
d_call: NA; clone_size: NA; v_call: TRBV5-1; j_call: TRBJ2-1; cdr3_aa: CASSLNLFGEQFF; cdr3_nt: TGCGCCAGCAGCTTGAACCTCTTTGGTGAGCAGTTCTTC
d_call: TRBD1; clone_size: NA; v_call: TRBV5-1; j_call: TRBJ2-5; cdr3_aa: CASSQGQGRVETQYF; cdr3_nt: TGCGCCAGCAGCCAGGGACAGGGAAGGGTAGAGACCCAGTACTTC
d_call: TRBD1; clone_size: few; v_call: TRBV5-1; j_call: TRBJ2-3; cdr3_aa: CASSNQGAITDTQYF; cdr3_nt: TGCGCCAGCAGCAATCAGGGGGCTATCACAGATACGCAGTATTTT
d_call: TRBD2; clone_size: NA; v_call: TRBV4-2; j_call: TRBJ2-7; cdr3_aa: CASSQEAGGSYEQYF; cdr3_nt: TGTGCCAGCAGCCAAGAAGCGGGAGGGAGCTACGAGCAGTACTTC
d_call: NA; clone_size: few; v_call: TRBV5-1; j_call: TRBJ2-1; cdr3_aa: CASALGGQVYNEQFF; cdr3_nt: TGCGCCAGTGCTCTAGGGGGGCAAGTCTACAATGAGCAGTTCTTC
d_call: NA; clone_size: NA; v_call: TRBV21-1; j_call: TRBJ2-7; cdr3_aa: CASGERTVGEQYF; cdr3_nt: TGTGCCAGCGGCGAACGGACAGTAGGCGAGCAGTACTTC
d_call: TRBD1; clone_size: many; v_call: TRBV4-3; j_call: TRBJ1-4; cdr3_aa: CASSQSSGQGPNEKLFF; cdr3_nt: TGCGCCAGCAGCCAATCCTCAGGACAGGGCCCTAATGAAAAACTGTTTTTT
d_call: NA; clone_size: many; v_call: TRBV6-5; j_call: TRBJ2-7; cdr3_aa: CASSYAGEQYF; cdr3_nt: TGTGCCAGCAGTTACGCCGGCGAGCAGTACTTC
d_call: NA; clone_size: few; v_call: TRBV20-1; j_call: TRBJ1-2; cdr3_aa: CSAATGQQANYGYTF; cdr3_nt: TGCAGTGCTGCGACAGGTCAGCAGGCTAACTATGGCTACACCTTC
d_call: TRBD1; clone_size: NA; v_call: TRBV4-3; j_call: TRBJ2-6; cdr3_aa: CASSQLTGGGANVLTF; cdr3_nt: TGCGCCAGCAGCCAACTTACAGGGGGAGGGGCCAACGTCCTGACTTTC
d_call: TRBD2; clone_size: NA; v_call: TRBV6-2/TRBV6-3; j_call: TRBJ2-2; cdr3_aa: CASSRITSGGGYIAGELFF; cdr3_nt: TGTGCCAGCAGCCGAATCACGTCTGGCGGGGGGTACATCGCCGGGGAGCTGTTTTTT
d_call: TRBD2; clone_size: NA; v_call: TRBV7-2; j_call: TRBJ2-1; cdr3_aa: CASSLGGLGSNEQFF; cdr3_nt: TGTGCCAGCAGCTTAGGGGGACTAGGCTCCAATGAGCAGTTCTTC
d_call: TRBD2; clone_size: NA; v_call: TRBV7-7; j_call: TRBJ2-1; cdr3_aa: CASSRNLAGTANEQFF; cdr3_nt: TGTGCCAGCAGCCGGAATCTAGCGGGGACAGCCAATGAGCAGTTCTTC
d_call: NA; clone_size: NA; v_call: TRBV20-1; j_call: TRBJ2-7; cdr3_aa: CSARNSGTPAYEQYF; cdr3_nt: TGCAGTGCTAGAAACTCCGGGACACCGGCCTACGAGCAGTACTTC
d_call: NA; clone_size: few; v_call: TRBV20-1; j_call: TRBJ1-2; cdr3_aa: CSAIAPFGVRDTNYGYTF; cdr3_nt: TGCAGTGCCATAGCTCCCTTCGGAGTTCGGGACACGAACTATGGCTACACCTTC
d_call: NA; clone_size: few; v_call: TRBV10-2; j_call: TRBJ2-7; cdr3_aa: CASSRDRTLGEQYF; cdr3_nt: TGCGCCAGCAGTCGCGACCGGACACTCGGCGAGCAGTACTTC
d_call: TRBD2; clone_size: NA; v_call: TRBV12-3/TRBV12-4; j_call: TRBJ2-7; cdr3_aa: CASSSNPGLAGYEQYF; cdr3_nt: TGTGCCAGCAGTTCGAACCCGGGACTAGCGGGGTACGAGCAGTACTTC
d_call: NA; clone_size: many; v_call: TRBV7-9; j_call: TRBJ1-4; cdr3_aa: CASSPDGPNEKLFF; cdr3_nt: TGTGCCAGCAGCCCGGACGGACCTAATGAAAAACTGTTTTTT
d_call: NA; clone_size: NA; v_call: TRBV20-1; j_call: TRBJ1-2; cdr3_aa: CSAREYYGYTF; cdr3_nt: TGCAGTGCTAGAGAGTACTATGGCTACACCTTC
d_call: TRBD2; clone_size: few; v_call: TRBV27; j_call: TRBJ2-4; cdr3_aa: CASSLGLAGGENIQYF; cdr3_nt: TGTGCCAGCAGTCTAGGGCTAGCGGGAGGGGAGAACATTCAGTACTTC
d_call: NA; clone_size: few; v_call: TRBV5-1; j_call: TRBJ2-7; cdr3_aa: CASSLADTGGEQYF; cdr3_nt: TGCGCCAGCAGCTTGGCCGACACCGGTGGAGAGCAGTACTTC
d_call: TRBD2; clone_size: many; v_call: TRBV7-2; j_call: TRBJ2-4; cdr3_aa: CASSGRLAGTLKNIQYF; cdr3_nt: TGTGCCAGCAGCGGCCGACTAGCGGGGACGCTCAAAAACATTCAGTACTTC
d_call: TRBD2; clone_size: few; v_call: TRBV27; j_call: TRBJ2-3; cdr3_aa: CASSCKTSGDPSTDTQYF; cdr3_nt: TGTGCCAGCAGTTGCAAGACTAGCGGGGACCCTAGCACAGATACGCAGTATTTT
d_call: NA; clone_size: few; v_call: TRBV15; j_call: TRBJ2-7; cdr3_aa: CATSRDRMGYEQYF; cdr3_nt: TGTGCCACCAGCAGAGATCGGATGGGCTACGAGCAGTACTTC
d_call: NA; clone_size: few; v_call: TRBV5-1; j_call: TRBJ2-7; cdr3_aa: CASSFGGVDEQYF; cdr3_nt: TGCGCCAGCAGCTTTGGGGGTGTAGACGAGCAGTACTTC
d_call: NA; clone_size: few; v_call: TRBV5-1; j_call: TRBJ1-1; cdr3_aa: CASSLGAGSDVNTEAFF; cdr3_nt: TGCGCCAGCAGCTTGGGCGCAGGGTCGGACGTTAACACTGAAGCTTTCTTT
d_call: NA; clone_size: few; v_call: TRBV2; j_call: TRBJ1-2; cdr3_aa: CASTLLGTGGGYTF; cdr3_nt: TGTGCCAGCACCCTACTTGGGACCGGAGGTGGCTACACCTTC
d_call: NA; clone_size: few; v_call: TRBV6-2/TRBV6-3; j_call: TRBJ1-1; cdr3_aa: CASSSPGVRTEAFF; cdr3_nt: TGTGCCAGCAGTTCCCCCGGGGTGCGCACTGAAGCTTTCTTT
d_call: TRBD2; clone_size: NA; v_call: TRBV12-3/TRBV12-4; j_call: TRBJ2-5; cdr3_aa: CASSLRASGSHQETQYF; cdr3_nt: TGTGCCAGCAGTTTACGGGCTAGCGGGAGCCACCAAGAGACCCAGTACTTC
d_call: TRBD1; clone_size: few; v_call: TRBV20-1; j_call: TRBJ2-3; cdr3_aa: CSARDFGTADTQYF; cdr3_nt: TGCAGTGCTAGAGATTTCGGGACAGCAGATACGCAGTATTTT
d_call: TRBD1; clone_size: few; v_call: TRBV5-5; j_call: TRBJ2-1; cdr3_aa: CASSWTGVNEQFF; cdr3_nt: TGTGCCAGCAGCTGGACAGGGGTAAATGAGCAGTTCTTC
d_call: NA; clone_size: many; v_call: TRBV12-3/TRBV12-4; j_call: TRBJ2-3; cdr3_aa: CASSFYRSSSTDTQYF; cdr3_nt: TGTGCCAGCAGTTTCTACAGGTCTAGTAGTACAGATACGCAGTATTTT
d_call: TRBD2; clone_size: NA; v_call: TRBV10-3; j_call: TRBJ2-7; cdr3_aa: CAIAGEEYEQYF; cdr3_nt: TGTGCCATAGCGGGAGAGGAATACGAGCAGTACTTC
d_call: NA; clone_size: few; v_call: TRBV5-1; j_call: TRBJ1-1; cdr3_aa: CASSESGRATEAFF; cdr3_nt: TGCGCCAGCAGCGAATCCGGCAGGGCCACTGAAGCTTTCTTT
d_call: NA; clone_size: NA; v_call: TRBV6-2/TRBV6-3; j_call: TRBJ2-6; cdr3_aa: CASSRGLHSGANVLTF; cdr3_nt: TGTGCCAGCAGTCGGGGGCTGCACTCTGGGGCCAACGTCCTGACTTTC
d_call: TRBD1; clone_size: NA; v_call: TRBV24-1; j_call: TRBJ2-3; cdr3_aa: CATSGTGVTDTQYF; cdr3_nt: TGTGCCACCAGTGGGACAGGGGTCACAGATACGCAGTATTTT
d_call: NA; clone_size: few; v_call: TRBV12-3/TRBV12-4; j_call: TRBJ2-3; cdr3_aa: CASSLRGASTDTQYF; cdr3_nt: TGTGCCAGCAGTTTAAGGGGGGCTAGCACAGATACGCAGTATTTT
d_call: NA; clone_size: few; v_call: TRBV5-1; j_call: TRBJ1-4; cdr3_aa: CASSRLFGPNEKLFF; cdr3_nt: TGCGCCAGCAGCCGACTCTTCGGACCGAATGAAAAACTGTTTTTT
d_call: NA; clone_size: NA; v_call: TRBV7-2; j_call: TRBJ2-7; cdr3_aa: CASSLNRGGYEQYF; cdr3_nt: TGTGCCAGCAGCTTAAACAGGGGGGGATACGAGCAGTACTTC
d_call: NA; clone_size: NA; v_call: TRBV7-2; j_call: TRBJ1-2; cdr3_aa: CASSLGGGDYGYTF; cdr3_nt: TGTGCCAGCAGCTTAGGAGGCGGCGACTATGGCTACACCTTC
d_call: TRBD1; clone_size: few; v_call: TRBV10-3; j_call: TRBJ2-7; cdr3_aa: CAISATGGYEQYF; cdr3_nt: TGTGCCATCAGCGCGACAGGGGGCTACGAGCAGTACTTC
d_call: TRBD1; clone_size: NA; v_call: TRBV20-1; j_call: TRBJ2-3; cdr3_aa: CRASQGAADTQYF; cdr3_nt: TGCAGGGCATCACAGGGGGCGGCGGATACGCAGTATTTT
d_call: NA; clone_size: NA; v_call: TRBV29-1; j_call: TRBJ1-2; cdr3_aa: CSVEPGGAGYTF; cdr3_nt: TGCAGCGTTGAGCCGGGGGGCGCCGGCTACACCTTC
d_call: TRBD2; clone_size: few; v_call: TRBV6-5; j_call: TRBJ2-1; cdr3_aa: CASSYRRKRGSSYNEQFF; cdr3_nt: TGTGCCAGCAGTTATCGTCGGAAGCGGGGGAGCTCCTACAATGAGCAGTTCTTC
d_call: TRBD1; clone_size: few; v_call: TRBV4-3; j_call: TRBJ1-1; cdr3_aa: CASSNSGTGRSYTEAFF; cdr3_nt: TGCGCCAGCAGCAATTCCGGGACAGGGAGGAGTTACACTGAAGCTTTCTTT
d_call: TRBD2; clone_size: few; v_call: TRBV7-6; j_call: TRBJ2-2; cdr3_aa: CASTTRGGIGELFF; cdr3_nt: TGTGCCAGCACCACCCGGGGGGGGATCGGGGAGCTGTTTTTT
d_call: NA; clone_size: few; v_call: TRBV5-5; j_call: TRBJ2-1; cdr3_aa: CASSWTGSQFF; cdr3_nt: TGTGCCAGCAGCTGGACCGGGTCTCAGTTCTTC
d_call: NA; clone_size: NA; v_call: TRBV12-3/TRBV12-4; j_call: TRBJ2-2; cdr3_aa: CASNLHAGAGELFF; cdr3_nt: TGTGCCAGCAACCTCCATGCAGGAGCCGGGGAGCTGTTTTTT
d_call: NA; clone_size: many; v_call: TRBV20-1; j_call: TRBJ2-7; cdr3_aa: CSAPRRGQTYEQYF; cdr3_nt: TGCAGTGCTCCGCGACGGGGGCAAACCTACGAGCAGTACTTC
d_call: TRBD2; clone_size: many; v_call: TRBV5-5; j_call: TRBJ2-1; cdr3_aa: CASSTSGRSSYNEQFF; cdr3_nt: TGTGCCAGCAGCACTAGCGGGAGAAGCTCCTACAATGAGCAGTTCTTC
d_call: NA; clone_size: few; v_call: TRBV28; j_call: TRBJ2-1; cdr3_aa: CASRELPMSSYNEQFF; cdr3_nt: TGTGCCAGCAGGGAGTTGCCGATGAGCTCCTACAATGAGCAGTTCTTC
d_call: TRBD2; clone_size: few; v_call: TRBV6-6; j_call: TRBJ2-7; cdr3_aa: CASILAGFGYEQYF; cdr3_nt: TGTGCCAGCATCTTAGCGGGATTTGGCTACGAGCAGTACTTC
d_call: NA; clone_size: NA; v_call: TRBV12-3/TRBV12-4; j_call: TRBJ1-5; cdr3_aa: CASRDTGSQPQHF; cdr3_nt: TGTGCCAGCAGAGATACAGGGAGTCAGCCCCAGCATTTT
d_call: NA; clone_size: many; v_call: TRBV6-2/TRBV6-3; j_call: TRBJ1-5; cdr3_aa: CASSYSFRGNQPQHF; cdr3_nt: TGTGCCAGCAGTTACTCATTCCGGGGCAATCAGCCCCAGCATTTT
d_call: TRBD2; clone_size: NA; v_call: TRBV10-3; j_call: TRBJ2-1; cdr3_aa: CAISLQRGEQFF; cdr3_nt: TGTGCCATCAGCCTTCAGCGGGGGGAGCAGTTCTTC
d_call: NA; clone_size: many; v_call: TRBV4-1; j_call: TRBJ1-2; cdr3_aa: CASSQDQSVPYGYTF; cdr3_nt: TGCGCCAGCAGCCAAGATCAATCCGTGCCCTATGGCTACACCTTC
d_call: TRBD1; clone_size: NA; v_call: TRBV24-1; j_call: TRBJ1-3; cdr3_aa: CATSDPPGTGGRGNTIYF; cdr3_nt: TGTGCCACCAGTGATCCCCCAGGGACAGGGGGCCGTGGAAACACCATATATTTT